These 5 T cell receptor beta chains came from one sample sequenced in a study of blood T cell repertoires in COVID-19 (dated by TCRdb to the early 2020s). Receptor libraries were prepared by the immunoSEQ multiplex PCR assay. The source is immuneACCESS, and TCRdb retained only in-frame sequences with V and J called. Part of the clones is not carried over; for the studies checked, unresolved V genes explain less than half of this, and the remainder is unexplained. The sample table lists approximately 180,000 clones, 80% to 90% of them with a count of one. Roughly 2.5% of the sample is taken by the ten largest. The sequenced material came from peripheral blood. These receptors all come from a man between 35 and 55 years old with active or convalescent COVID-19.

V is TRBV5-4 and J is TRBJ1-6; D is uncertain. Trimming removed 3 bases at V and 1 base at J, with 11 bases between. This CDR3 region has 16 residues. Germline assignment: CDR1 SGHNT and CDR2 YYREEE (reference sequence). CDR3 nucleotide sequence: TGTGCCAGCAGCTCCGGCGACGGGTCCTATAATTCACCCCTCCACTTT. Translation: CASSSGDGSYNSPLHF.

This sequence joins TRBV15 and TRBJ1-4; D gene uncertain. The V gene lost 1 base and the J gene lost 4 bases, with 4 bases spanning the gap. Germline values: CDR1 LNHNV, CDR2 YYDKDF (reference sequence). This CDR3 has 13 amino acids. CDR3 region: CATSRVSNEKLFF. CDR3 nucleotides: TGTGCCACCAGCAGAGTTAGTAATGAAAAACTGTTTTTT.

This rearrangement joins TRBV11-1 to TRBJ1-1; 8 nucleotides match TRBD1. The germline V gene encodes CDR1 SGHAT and CDR2 FQDESV (reference sequence). The length of the CDR3 is 15 residues. V dropped 1 base and J dropped 5; count of bases not matched to a gene: 6. The DNA for the CDR3 is TGTGCCAGCAGCTTAGTGGATACAGGGGGAACTGAAGCTTTCTTT. As protein: CASSLVDTGGTEAFF.

The rearrangement links TRBV5-6 to TRBJ2-1, with 8 bases lining up with TRBD2. This CDR3 has 16 amino acids. The trim removed 4 bases at V and 10 bases at J, leaving 16 bases unmatched. From germline, CDR1 is SGHDT and CDR2 YYEEEE. CDR3 DNA: TGTGCCAGCAGCCCAGCTACGCCCAGCGGGGGTGGGGAGCAGTTCTTC. Translation gives CASSPATPSGGGEQFF.

V usage is TRBV11-2 and J usage is TRBJ1-6; TRBD1 is a possible D gene (6 bases). The V end was cut by 6 bases, the J end by 6 bases, with 15 bases between. The CDR3 spans 15 residues. Looked up from germline, CDR1 is SGHAT and CDR2 is FQNNGV. CDR3 sequence (DNA): TGTGCCAGCAGGAAACTCCAGGGGCCTAATTCACCCCTCCACTTT. Amino acid sequence: CASRKLQGPNSPLHF. Looking up the rest from reference TRBV11-2 and TRBJ1-6 gives the full variable domain: EAGVAQSPRYKIIEKRQSVAFWCNPISGHATLYWYQQILGQGPKLLIQFQNNGVVDDSQLPKDRFSAERLKGVDSTLKIQPAKLEDSAVYLCASRKLQGPNSPLHFGNGTRLTVT.